Below, 27 T cell receptor beta chains from the same sample are listed, as sequenced in a study of patients and donors after allogeneic stem cell transplantation. Each CDR3 protein gets one entry after TCRdb re-called the RT-PCR reads with MiXCR. The profile covers approximately 200,000 distinct CDR3 sequences, with less than 50% appearing a single time and 11% taken by the ten largest. Sequencing was carried out using blood, either unsorted or a sorted T cell fraction (not recorded which). The receptors derive from a human donor who was either an allogeneic HSCT recipient or a stem cell or donor lymphocyte infusion donor (not recorded which). It is not recorded whose cells these are; they may come from a transplant donor.

CDR3 nucleotides: TGTGCCAGTAGTTTTCAGGGGGCTTTAAGGTTCAATGAGCAGTTCTTC. It yields the protein CASSFQGALRFNEQFF. The V call is TRBV19, the J call TRBJ2-1; 8 bases fit TRBD1. The CDR3 sequence is 16 residues long. Germline lookup yields CDR1 LNHDA and CDR2 SQIVND (reference sequence). V dropped 5 bases and J dropped 6; count of bases not matched to a gene: 12.

The chain joins TRBV24-1 to TRBJ2-3; the match to TRBD2 covers 11 bases. Unmatched junction bases numbered 9, after V lost 4 bases and J lost 7 bases. This CDR3 spans 16 amino acids. In germline, CDR1 is KGHDR, CDR2 SFDVKD. DNA for the CDR3: TGTGCCACCAGTGACCCTCTAGCGGGGGGAAGGAATACGCAGTATTTT. It translates to CATSDPLAGGRNTQYF.

The table lists this clonotype with a few counts. This chain joins TRBV6-5 and TRBJ2-7; D perhaps matches TRBD1 (5 bases). This CDR3 contains 15 residues. The V gene lost 7 bases and the J gene lost 3 bases, with 19 bases spanning the gap. The germline V gene has CDR1 MNHEY and CDR2 SVGAGI. The CDR3 nucleotides are TGTGCCAGCACCCCTTACGGCAGGGATGACTACGAGCAGTACTTC. Its protein is CASTPYGRDDYEQYF.

This rearrangement joins TRBV18 to TRBJ2-5; tentatively, D is TRBD1 (5 bases). Trimming removed 6 bases from V and 2 bases from J, with 19 bases in between. Germline CDR1 KGHSH, CDR2 LQKENI. The CDR3 has 16 amino acids. This CDR3 is CASSRKKVGRQETQYF. CDR3 bases: TGTGCCAGCTCTCGGAAAAAGGTGGGGCGACAAGAGACCCAGTACTTC.

The V and J genes are TRBV12-3 or TRBV12-4 and TRBJ2-1; weak D call: TRBD2 (5 bases). CDR3 length: 14 amino acids. The germline V and J ends were trimmed by 3 bases and 7 bases, with 13 bases remaining between them. The CDR3 DNA follows: TGTGCCAGCAGTTTTACCGGGATAGAGAATGAGCAGTTCTTC. This codes for CASSFTGIENEQFF.

In this sample, this clonotype turned up a few times. The chain recombines TRBV29-1 with TRBJ1-5; 10 nucleotides align to TRBD1. The CDR3 is 14 residues long. The germline V gene has CDR1 SQVTM and CDR2 ANQGSEA. The CDR3 is CRGGDRGSNQPQHF. CDR3 DNA: TGCAGAGGGGGGGACAGGGGCAGCAATCAGCCCCAGCATTTT.

This chain joins TRBV9 and TRBJ2-7; no clear D gene. The germline CDR1 and CDR2 sequences are SGDLS and YYNGEE. The CDR3 is made up of 16 amino acids. The V and J ends lost 4 bases and 5 bases respectively, with 22 bases between them. The CDR3 is CASSLDPGPYRDEQYF. In DNA form, the CDR3 reads TGTGCCAGCAGCCTCGACCCCGGGCCGTATAGGGACGAGCAGTACTTC. The variable domain in full, completed from reference TRBV9 and TRBJ2-7, reads DSGVTQTPKHLITATGQRVTLRCSPRSGDLSVYWYQQSLDQGLQFLIQYYNGEERAKGNILERFSAQQFPDLHSELNLSSLELGDSALYFCASSLDPGPYRDEQYFGPGTRLTVT.

This chain joins TRBV9 and TRBJ2-3; 12 bases are shared with TRBD2. V gave up 3 bases and J gave up 3 bases; unmatched junction bases: 8. This CDR3 has 17 residues. CDR1 is SGDLS, CDR2 YYNGEE, per germline. CDR3 nucleotides: TGTGCCAGCAGCGGACAAGGACTAGCGGGAAAAACAGATACGCAGTATTTT. Protein sequence: CASSGQGLAGKTDTQYF.

In its sample, this clonotype was seen a few times. The chain carries TRBV15 and TRBJ1-2; D may be TRBD1 (5 bases). CDR3 length: 14 residues. The germline V gene has CDR1 LNHNV and CDR2 YYDKDF (reference sequence). The ends were cut back, 5 bases at V and 4 bases at J, with 14 bases in the middle. The CDR3 loop reads CATSPSRDSYGYTF. CDR3 DNA sequence: TGTGCCACCAGCCCTTCGAGGGACTCCTATGGCTACACCTTC.

V gene TRBV12-3 or TRBV12-4 combines with J gene TRBJ1-2; TRBD1 aligns across 7 bases. V dropped 4 bases and J dropped 4; count of bases not matched to a gene: 9. The length of the CDR3 is 15 residues. The CDR3 is CASSYSGTAVYGYTF. The CDR3, as DNA: TGTGCCAGCAGTTACTCCGGGACAGCGGTCTATGGCTACACCTTC.

CDR3 DNA: TGCAGCGCCCTAGGGGAGGGAACCAAAAACATTCAGTACTTC. Translated, it gives CSALGEGTKNIQYF. The chain recombines TRBV29-1 with TRBJ2-4; TRBD2 matches at 7 bases. The CDR3 extends over 14 amino acids. V lost 7 bases to trimming and J lost 2 bases; unmatched junction nucleotides: 8. CDR1 is SQVTM and CDR2 is ANQGSEA in the germline V gene.

This chain connects TRBV12-3 or TRBV12-4 to TRBJ2-3; D uncertain. The V and J ends lost 6 bases and 3 bases respectively, with 7 bases between them. The CDR3 has 12 residues. The CDR3 coding sequence is TGTGCCAGCAGGGAAGGGACAGATACGCAGTATTTT. Amino acid sequence: CASREGTDTQYF.

V and J are TRBV5-6 and TRBJ1-1; D is unresolved. The V and J ends lost 0 bases and 5 bases respectively, with 11 bases between them. This CDR3 has 14 amino acids. Germline V lookup: CDR1 SGHDT, CDR2 YYEEEE. CDR3 in DNA: TGTGCCAGCAGCTTGGAGGGAGGAAGGACTGAAGCTTTCTTT. Its translation: CASSLEGGRTEAFF.

This clonotype showed up just a few times. The chain links TRBV10-3 to TRBJ1-2; D gene ambiguous. There are 16 residues in the CDR3. The germline gives CDR1 ENHRY, CDR2 SYGVKD. V lost 0 bases and J lost 2, with 13 bases in between. CDR3 sequence: CAISESVTNRNYGYTF. CDR3 sequence (DNA): TGTGCCATCAGTGAGTCGGTAACAAATAGGAACTATGGCTACACCTTC.

The CDR3 sequence: CASSPLDRETQYF. The CDR3 DNA follows: TGTGCCAGCTCACCACTGGACAGAGAGACCCAGTACTTC. J is TRBJ2-5 and V is TRBV18; a possible D gene is TRBD1 (6 bases). Trimming stripped 1 base from V and 4 bases from J, with 7 bases between. Germline-derived CDR1 and CDR2 are KGHSH and LQKENI. The CDR3 has 13 amino acids.

V gene TRBV20-1 combines with J gene TRBJ1-6; perhaps TRBD1 as D (5 bases). This CDR3 comprises 14 residues. Germline CDR1 reads DFQATT; CDR2 reads SNEGSKA (reference sequence). CDR3 sequence: CSAHVALEGSPLHF. CDR3 in DNA: TGCAGCGCTCATGTGGCCCTGGAGGGGTCACCCCTCCACTTT.

The chain combines TRBV20-1 with TRBJ2-1; 7 bases are shared with TRBD2. Germline assignment: CDR1 DFQATT and CDR2 SNEGSKA (reference sequence). V lost 3 bases, J lost 3 bases, and 5 bases stayed unmatched. This CDR3 spans 14 amino acids. Here the CDR3 reads CSASPSGLYNEQFF. The DNA of the CDR3 is TGCAGTGCTAGTCCTAGCGGCCTCTACAATGAGCAGTTCTTC.

The V call is TRBV5-1, the J call TRBJ1-2; D is perhaps TRBD1 (5 bases). The germline gives CDR1 SGHRS, CDR2 YFSETQ. The V and J ends lost 0 bases and 3 bases respectively, with 21 bases between them. The CDR3 runs to 18 residues. The CDR3 DNA reads as TGCGCCAGCAGCTTGGATCTATCGGGGGAAGGAGAGTACTATGGCTACACCTTC. The encoded protein is CASSLDLSGEGEYYGYTF.

This clonotype was found once. The chain recombines TRBV7-8 with TRBJ2-5; possibly TRBD1 for D (8 bases). Germline CDR1 and CDR2: SGHVS and FQNEAQ. The CDR3 has 15 residues. V was cut by 3 bases and J by 1 base, with 12 bases left in between. The DNA of the CDR3 is TGTGCCAGCAGCTTGAGCGGGACAGGCCAAGAGACCCAGTACTTC. Translation: CASSLSGTGQETQYF.

This chain links TRBV10-3 with TRBJ1-5, with D perhaps matching TRBD1 (5 bases). V was cut by 2 bases and J by 3 bases, with 11 bases left in between. In germline, CDR1 is ENHRY, CDR2 SYGVKD. The CDR3 runs to 15 residues. The CDR3 coding sequence is TGTGCCATCAGTGAGCCCGGGACGCTCAATCAGCCCCAGCATTTT. It encodes CAISEPGTLNQPQHF.

This clonotype was detected only a few times. The gene calls are TRBV7-9 and TRBJ2-1; D possibly corresponds to TRBD1 (6 bases). The CDR3 contains 13 residues. CDR1 and CDR2 from the germline V gene are SEHNR and FQNEAQ (reference sequence). The V gene lost 8 bases and the J gene lost 4 bases, with 12 bases spanning the gap. The CDR3 sequence: CASGTLAYNEQFF. CDR3 nucleotides: TGTGCCAGCGGGACACTTGCTTACAATGAGCAGTTCTTC.

The rearrangement joins TRBV7-2 to TRBJ1-2; 7 positions agree with TRBD1. CDR3 size: 14 residues. Germline lookup yields CDR1 SGHTA and CDR2 FQGNSA. V shed 5 bases, J shed 4 bases, and the junction held 7 bases outside the gene matches. The CDR3 loop is CASSLSRDSYGYTF. The CDR3 bases are TGTGCCAGCAGCCTCTCGAGGGACAGCTATGGCTACACCTTC.

This clonotype was seen only a few times. The V gene is TRBV3-1, the J gene TRBJ2-2; the D is unclear. The CDR3 covers 16 residues. V shed 4 bases and J shed 4 bases, with 16 bases lying between them. Germline V lookup: CDR1 LGHDT, CDR2 YNNKEL (reference sequence). The CDR3 loop reads CASSRSPGAGTGELFF. CDR3 sequence (DNA): TGTGCCAGCAGCCGGAGTCCGGGCGCTGGCACCGGGGAGCTGTTTTTT.

The gene calls are TRBV27 and TRBJ1-2; no definite D call. Germline CDR1 is MNHEY and CDR2 is SMNVEV (reference sequence). The CDR3 extends over 15 amino acids. The ends were cut back, 6 bases at V and 7 bases at J, with 21 bases in the middle. CDR3: CASSPTPWIKGGYTF. CDR3 bases: TGTGCCAGCAGCCCAACCCCATGGATAAAGGGTGGCTACACCTTC.

The chain has TRBV6-5 and TRBJ1-1; 7 nucleotides align to TRBD1. V lost 9 bases, J lost 1 base, and 5 bases stayed unmatched. The length of the CDR3 is 13 residues. Germline-derived CDR1 and CDR2 are MNHEY and SVGAGI. The CDR3 region is CASEDRTNTEAFF. CDR3 bases: TGTGCCAGTGAGGACAGGACGAACACTGAAGCTTTCTTT.

The chain couples TRBV7-9 to TRBJ2-2; D is perhaps TRBD1 (6 bases). The CDR3 length is 17 residues. V lost 0 bases, J lost 0 bases, and 11 bases lay in between. Germline CDR1 SEHNR, CDR2 FQNEAQ (reference sequence). The CDR3 nucleotides are TGTGCCAGCAGCTTAGCGCAGAACAGGGCGAACACCGGGGAGCTGTTTTTT. This sequence encodes CASSLAQNRANTGELFF.

In its sample, this clonotype was seen a few times. The chain is built from TRBV20-1 and TRBJ1-1, with a weak D call TRBD1 (5 bases). Germline lookup yields CDR1 DFQATT and CDR2 SNEGSKA (reference sequence). Trimming removed 0 bases from V and 0 bases from J, with 20 bases in between. This CDR3 comprises 18 residues. The CDR3 is CSARDGTVISWMNTEAFF. The DNA of the CDR3 is TGCAGTGCTAGAGATGGGACGGTAATTTCTTGGATGAACACTGAAGCTTTCTTT.